Presented here are 32 T cell receptor beta chains from one specimen sequenced in a study of immune heterogeneity within non-small cell lung tumors (dated by TCRdb to 2016 to 2018). The data were produced on a HiSeq X Ten. The TCR beta CDR3 region was amplified with a multiplex PCR system whose first round of 10 cycles used 32 V-gene forward primers and 13 J-gene reverse primers. TCRdb trimmed public reads at Q25 via fastp, called clones via MiXCR and kept in-frame beta chains. Duplicate CDR3 protein sequences are folded into a single record with the most common DNA and genes. This sample gives some 14,000 distinct CDR3 sequences in total; 28% of them show up just once. About 4% of the sample is taken by the ten largest. Genomic DNA extracted from bulk tumor tissue served as TCR template, with roughly 600 ng gDNA amplified per sample. During surgery, multiple biopsies were taken from each primary tumor and placed as far apart as possible within the tumor mass. The study cohort was described as untreated and was composed of newly diagnosed NSCLC cases undergoing curative surgery.

The sample consisted of lung tumor tissue. Every receptor here comes from a man aged 40-50 years with non-small cell lung cancer.

This clonotype is medium-sized in the sample. This chain connects TRBV4-3 to TRBJ2-7; D gene unclear. Per germline, CDR1 LGHNA and CDR2 YSLEER. V was cut by 1 base and J by 2 bases, with 9 bases left in between. The CDR3 length is 14 residues. CDR3 bases: TGCGCCAGCAGCCAAGCTGGCAACCCCTACGAGCAGTACTTC. Translated, it gives CASSQAGNPYEQYF.

The genes are TRBV4-3 and TRBJ1-1; D ambiguous. Between the trimmed V and J ends, which lost 0 bases and 1 base, there was a span of 6 bases. CDR1 is LGHNA, CDR2 YSLEER, per germline. CDR3 length: 14 residues. The CDR3 reads CASSQEYRNTEAFF. The CDR3 region has the DNA TGCGCCAGCAGCCAAGAATACAGGAACACTGAAGCTTTCTTT.

As for this clonotype: This may be a read error: a much more frequent sequence differs by one nucleotide. V is TRBV7-2 and J is TRBJ2-5, with D possibly matching TRBD1 (6 bases). CDR1 is SGHTA and CDR2 is FQGNSA in the germline V gene. The CDR3 contains 15 residues. The CDR3: CDSSLGGAGKETQYF. CDR3 nucleotides: TGTGACAGCAGCTTAGGGGGTGCAGGGAAAGAGACCCAGTACTTC.

About this clonotype: The junction differs from germline at one of its ends, possibly a read error. The chain has TRBV4-1 and TRBJ1-1; no definite D call. This CDR3 is built from 14 residues. Germline lookup yields CDR1 MGHRA and CDR2 YSYEKL. The CDR3 nucleotides are TGCGCCAGCAACCAAGCTCCAGTTAACACTGGAGCTTTCTTT. Translating gives CASNQAPVNTGAFF.

This clonotype was picked up a small number of times. CDR3 nucleotide sequence: TGTGCCAGCAAACGGGGGGGGGATACGCAGTATTTT. Its protein is CASKRGGDTQYF. The chain links TRBV2 to TRBJ2-3; 8 bases fit TRBD2. Germline lookup yields CDR1 SNHLY and CDR2 FYNNEI. V lost 7 bases and J lost 6; bases outside the gene matches: 3. The CDR3 length is 12 residues. The whole variable domain, filled in from reference TRBV2 and TRBJ2-3, reads EPEVTQTPSHQVTQMGQEVILRCVPISNHLYFYWYRQILGQKVEFLVSFYNNEISEKSEIFDDQFSVERPDGSNFTLKIRSTKLEDSAMYFCASKRGGDTQYFGPGTRLTVL.

By share, this clonotype counts as medium-sized. The chain joins TRBV24-1 to TRBJ2-7; D is unclear. The V and J ends lost 5 bases and 0 bases respectively, with 7 bases between them. In germline, CDR1 is KGHDR, CDR2 SFDVKD. This CDR3 spans 13 amino acids. The CDR3 nucleotides are TGTGCCACCAGTGCGGCGGTCTCCTACGAGCAGTACTTC. It encodes CATSAAVSYEQYF.

In its sample, this clonotype was seen many times. The rearrangement uses TRBV29-1 and TRBJ1-2, with D possibly TRBD1 on 6 matching bases. Per germline, CDR1 SQVTM and CDR2 ANQGSEA. This CDR3 is built from 12 residues. Deletions cut 0 bases from V and 8 bases from J, with 10 bases between. The CDR3 region is CSVEEGGRGYTF. In DNA, the CDR3 is TGCAGCGTTGAAGAAGGGGGAAGGGGCTACACCTTC.

The chain couples TRBV5-1 to TRBJ1-1, with D possibly matching TRBD1 (6 bases). V gave up 4 bases and J gave up 0 bases, with 16 bases separating them. The V gene's germline CDR1 is SGHRS and CDR2 YFSETQ. The CDR3 runs to 16 residues. The CDR3 spells CASSATGRAMNTEAFF. The CDR3 coding sequence is TGCGCCAGCAGCGCGACAGGTCGGGCTATGAACACTGAAGCTTTCTTT. Full variable domain (rest looked up from reference TRBV5-1 and TRBJ1-1): KAGVTQTPRYLIKTRGQQVTLSCSPISGHRSVSWYQQTPGQGLQFLFEYFSETQRNKGNFPGRFSGRQFSNSRSEMNVSTLELGDSALYLCASSATGRAMNTEAFFGQGTRLTVV.

Sample share makes this clonotype medium-sized. The V call is TRBV7-9, the J call TRBJ2-7; possibly TRBD1 or TRBD2 for D (5 bases each). Germline lookup yields CDR1 SEHNR and CDR2 FQNEAQ (reference sequence). V was shortened by 6 bases and J by 0 bases, with 9 bases between the two germline ends. The CDR3 is 13 amino acids. The CDR3 nucleotides are TGTGCCAGCAGACTTGGGGGCTCCTACGAGCAGTACTTC. This sequence encodes CASRLGGSYEQYF.

This clonotype was observed many times. This chain links TRBV11-3 with TRBJ2-7; D unclear. Germline V gene lookup returns CDR1 SGHNT and CDR2 YENEEA. Trimming pared 1 base from V and 3 bases from J, leaving 7 bases between. The CDR3 totals 13 residues. CDR3 in amino acids: CASSLAQNYEQYF. The CDR3 DNA sequence: TGTGCCAGCAGCTTAGCACAGAACTACGAGCAGTACTTC. Full variable domain (remainder filled in from reference TRBV11-3 and TRBJ2-7): EAGVVQSPRYKIIEKKQPVAFWCNPISGHNTLYWYLQNLGQGPELLIRYENEEAVDDSQLPKDRFSAERLKGVDSTLKIQPAELGDSAVYLCASSLAQNYEQYFGPGTRLTVT.

This chain joins TRBV20-1 and TRBJ1-2, with D maybe TRBD1 (6 bases). The germline CDR1 and CDR2 sequences are DFQATT and SNEGSKA (reference sequence). This CDR3 spans 13 amino acids. Trimming removed 3 bases at V and 4 bases at J, with 12 bases between. This CDR3 is CSASNREGYGYTF. In DNA, the CDR3 is TGCAGTGCTAGTAACAGGGAGGGCTATGGCTACACCTTC.

This clonotype was found a few times. The chain uses TRBV9 and TRBJ2-1, with D possibly TRBD1 on 6 matching bases. CDR1 and CDR2 (germline): SGDLS, YYNGEE. The CDR3 runs to 13 residues. V was clipped by 0 bases and J by 8 bases, with 9 bases between them. This CDR3 reads CASSVDGGHEQFF. The CDR3 coding sequence is TGTGCCAGCAGCGTAGATGGGGGCCATGAGCAGTTCTTC.

By share, this clonotype ranks as medium-sized. Here the CDR3 DNA reads TGCAGTGCTACCGGGACAGGGGTCGAGCAGTACTTC. Its protein product is CSATGTGVEQYF. The chain joins TRBV20-1 to TRBJ2-7; the match to TRBD1 covers 10 bases. Trimming at V came to 4 bases and at J to 6 bases, leaving 3 bases not matched to a gene. The germline CDR1 and CDR2 sequences are DFQATT and SNEGSKA (reference sequence). This CDR3 contains 12 residues.

Relative to its sample, this clonotype is medium-sized (0.01 to 0.1%). This chain connects TRBV7-8 to TRBJ1-3, with TRBD1 matching over 7 bases. V gave up 5 bases and J gave up 0 bases; unmatched junction bases: 13. Per the germline V gene, CDR1 is SGHVS and CDR2 is FQNEAQ. This CDR3 spans 18 amino acids. The CDR3 here is CASSLIAGTDGSGNTIYF. The CDR3 DNA reads as TGTGCCAGCAGCCTAATCGCCGGGACAGATGGCTCTGGAAACACCATATATTTT.

A remark on this clonotype: The missing conserved phenylalanine or tryptophan at the end of this CDR3 makes a read error likely. The chain recombines TRBV12-5 with TRBJ2-1; TRBD2 might be the D (6 bases). Trimming shortened V by 0 bases and J by 9 bases, and 15 bases separated the two germline ends. Germline CDR1 and CDR2: LGHNT and FRNRAP. The CDR3 is made up of 15 amino acids. CDR3 in amino acids: CASGLVLAGSGEQFL. The CDR3 nucleotides read TGTGCTAGTGGTTTGGTATTGGCGGGGTCGGGTGAGCAGTTCTTA.

The count of this clonotype is one. This sequence joins TRBV5-4 and TRBJ1-2, with D possibly TRBD1 on 5 matching bases. The CDR3 loop spans 13 amino acids. V was trimmed by 5 bases and J by 4 bases, leaving 12 bases between them. Germline V gene data show CDR1 as SGHNT and CDR2 as YYREEE (reference sequence). CDR3 loop: CASRPVGTYGYTF. The DNA of the CDR3 is TGTGCCAGCAGGCCGGTGGGGACCTATGGCTACACCTTC.

The V gene is TRBV18, the J gene TRBJ1-5; D remains unclear. The CDR3 runs to 15 residues. V lost 5 bases and J 6 bases, leaving 17 bases between the germline ends. CDR1 and CDR2 (germline): KGHSH, LQKENI. The CDR3 sequence: CASSGGPETSQPQHF. The DNA for the CDR3 is TGTGCCAGCTCAGGCGGCCCCGAGACGAGTCAGCCCCAGCATTTT.

Sample share makes this clonotype medium-sized. The chain carries TRBV9 and TRBJ2-7, with 8 bases lining up with TRBD1. Trimming at V came to 4 bases and at J to 6 bases, leaving 9 bases not matched to a gene. Germline lookup yields CDR1 SGDLS and CDR2 YYNGEE. The CDR3 sequence is 14 residues long. The CDR3 DNA follows: TGTGCCAGCAGCCCCTTCGACAGGGGAGGCGAGCAGTACTTC. Encoded protein: CASSPFDRGGEQYF.

Worth noting for this clonotype: A clone one base away is much larger, so this may be a read error. The chain has TRBV6-1 and TRBJ1-3; possible D gene TRBD1, 6 bases. The CDR3 covers 15 residues. Germline V gene lookup returns CDR1 MNHNS and CDR2 SASEGT. The CDR3 DNA follows: TGTGCCAGCAGCCAGGGGCCGAGCTCTGGAAACACCATATTTTTT. Residues: CASSQGPSSGNTIFF.

This clonotype has only a few counts. The CDR3 carries no conserved terminal phenylalanine or tryptophan, so it likely arises from a read error. CDR3 loop: CAWSPGQGSVQPQHS. CDR3 bases: TGTGCCTGGAGTCCCGGACAGGGGAGTGTTCAGCCCCAGCATTCT. The chain couples TRBV30 to TRBJ1-5; 9 bases are shared with TRBD1. Germline CDR1 GTSNPN, CDR2 SVGIG (reference sequence). J was trimmed by 6 bases and V by 2 bases; bases with no gene match: 8. CDR3 length: 15 residues.

This clonotype came up a few times. The CDR3: CASSLRSTGELFF. In nucleotides, the CDR3 is TGTGCCAGCAGCTTAAGATCGACCGGGGAGCTGTTTTTT. This chain uses TRBV11-3 with TRBJ2-2; D gene uncertain. Germline lookup yields CDR1 SGHNT and CDR2 YENEEA. This CDR3 region has 13 residues. With 2 bases removed from V and 5 bases from J, the gap between germline ends came to 6 bases.

At least ten counts were recorded for this clonotype. The chain uses TRBV11-3 and TRBJ1-6; D is unresolved. V shed 1 base and J shed 7 bases, with 5 bases lying between them. The CDR3 consists of 13 residues. Germline assignment: CDR1 SGHNT and CDR2 YENEEA. CDR3 DNA sequence: TGTGCCAGCAGCTTAGCTCAAAATTCACCCCTCCACTTT. It specifies CASSLAQNSPLHF.

This clonotype ranks as medium-sized. The V call is TRBV5-6, the J call TRBJ2-3; 7 positions match TRBD1. Unmatched junction bases numbered 3, after V lost 4 bases and J lost 4 bases. CDR3 length: 13 amino acids. From germline, CDR1 is SGHDT and CDR2 YYEEEE. For the CDR3, the DNA is TGTGCCAGCAGCAAAACAGGGGCAGATACGCAGTATTTT. Translation gives CASSKTGADTQYF.

The chain couples TRBV6-6 to TRBJ2-1; 8 bases map to TRBD2. V gave up 0 bases and J gave up 6 bases; unmatched junction bases: 7. CDR1 and CDR2 (germline): MNHNY, SVGAGI (reference sequence). This CDR3 comprises 16 residues. This CDR3 is CASSYSSGLAGNEQFF. The CDR3, as DNA: TGTGCCAGCAGTTACTCTTCCGGACTAGCCGGCAATGAGCAGTTCTTC.

This clonotype was seen a few times. The V and J genes are TRBV7-2 and TRBJ1-1; D is undetermined. The CDR3 is made up of 16 amino acids. V dropped 5 bases and J dropped 0 bases, with 16 bases sitting between them. Germline V gene lookup returns CDR1 SGHTA and CDR2 FQGNSA. The CDR3 bases are TGTGCCAGCAGCCCTAGAGGGTGGCAATTGAACACTGAAGCTTTCTTT. Amino acids: CASSPRGWQLNTEAFF.

This clonotype was recorded many times. This chain joins TRBV6-1 and TRBJ2-3; 8 nucleotides line up with TRBD1. Germline values: CDR1 MNHNS, CDR2 SASEGT. This CDR3 region has 13 residues. The chain's CDR3 is CAAGGTVTDTQYF. The CDR3 coding sequence is TGTGCAGCAGGGGGCACGGTTACAGATACGCAGTATTTT.

This clonotype was seen only a few times. The chain joins TRBV3-1 to TRBJ2-2; 7 nucleotides line up with TRBD2. The CDR3 sequence is 16 residues long. CDR1 and CDR2 (germline): LGHDT, YNNKEL (reference sequence). V was clipped by 1 base and J by 5 bases; unmatched bases: 7. The CDR3 DNA reads as TGTGCCAGCAGCCAAGGGCAGGGAGGGCGAACCGGGGAGCTGTTTTTT. Translation gives CASSQGQGGRTGELFF.

In this sample, this clonotype turned up many times. The chain links TRBV12-3 or TRBV12-4 to TRBJ1-5; no clear D. The V and J ends lost 6 bases and 3 bases respectively, with 9 bases between them. The CDR3 extends over 13 amino acids. The CDR3 sequence: CASRDGYNQPQHF. Written as DNA, the CDR3 is TGTGCCAGCAGGGACGGATACAATCAGCCCCAGCATTTT.

In the case of this clonotype: This may be a read error: a much more frequent sequence differs by one nucleotide. The V and J genes are TRBV5-6 and TRBJ2-7; maybe TRBD1 (6 bases). CDR3 length equals 14 residues. CDR1 and CDR2 from the germline V gene are SGHDT and YYEEEE. The CDR3 sequence is CAGSSAGEGYEQYF. DNA for the CDR3: TGTGCCGGCAGCTCCGCAGGGGAAGGCTACGAGCAGTACTTC.

By sample fraction, this clonotype is medium-sized (0.01 to 0.1%). The chain employs TRBV19 and TRBJ1-2; no firm D call. Germline values: CDR1 LNHDA, CDR2 SQIVND (reference sequence). Trimming removed 0 bases from V and 5 bases from J, with 7 bases in between. The CDR3 length is 13 residues. The CDR3: CASSIEGGYGYTF. Written as DNA, the CDR3 is TGTGCCAGTAGTATAGAAGGCGGATATGGCTACACCTTC. The full variable domain, its missing parts supplied by reference TRBV19 and TRBJ1-2, is DGGITQSPKYLFRKEGQNVTLSCEQNLNHDAMYWYRQDPGQGLRLIYYSQIVNDFQKGDIAEGYSVSREKKESFPLTVTSAQKNPTAFYLCASSIEGGYGYTFGSGTRLTVV.

The V and J genes are TRBV18 and TRBJ1-1, with no clear D. V lost 0 bases to trimming and J lost 6 bases, with 8 bases between them. Germline values: CDR1 KGHSH, CDR2 LQKENI. The CDR3 is 13 amino acids. The CDR3 nucleotides read TGTGCCAGCTCACCACCGGCAGGAGCTGAAGCTTTCTTT. This encodes CASSPPAGAEAFF.

The rearrangement uses TRBV6-1 and TRBJ2-5, with D possibly TRBD2 on 6 matching bases. Germline values: CDR1 MNHNS, CDR2 SASEGT. The CDR3 has 13 residues. Trimming removed 7 bases at V and 3 bases at J, with 12 bases between. The CDR3 reads CASTLTGEETQYF. The CDR3 DNA reads as TGTGCCAGCACGTTAACGGGAGAAGAGACCCAGTACTTC.